This TCR beta chain was sequenced during a study of T cells in Graves' hyperthyroidism and ophthalmopathy. Study in general: Blood was drawn when the patient was first diagnosed and still untreated. Notes on the study in general: Most expanded thyroid clonotypes above 0.001 also appeared in blood.

This clonotype was picked up a small number of times. Its antigen remains unidentified. The TCR beta CDR3 regions underwent amplification using RNA transcripts as the source. HTBI primers drove first-round RT-PCR of the TCR CDR3. TCRdb analysed the multiplex PCR reads with MiXCR anew, one entry per CDR3 protein. Of about 620,000 distinct CDR3 sequences in the sample, about 17% are singletons; the top ten hold approximately 3.8%. The CDR3 has 16 residues. The germline V gene has CDR1 LNHDA and CDR2 SQIVND (reference sequence). The ends were cut back, 7 bases at V and 0 bases at J, with 18 bases in the middle.

Input material: blood. The TCR comes from a woman aged 30 to 39 with Graves' hyperthyroidism. The genes are TRBV19 and TRBJ1-1; D might be TRBD1 (6 bases). CDR3 protein: CASILSPGTLNTEAFF. The CDR3, as DNA: TGTGCCAGTATCCTTTCCCCCGGGACACTGAACACTGAAGCTTTCTTT.